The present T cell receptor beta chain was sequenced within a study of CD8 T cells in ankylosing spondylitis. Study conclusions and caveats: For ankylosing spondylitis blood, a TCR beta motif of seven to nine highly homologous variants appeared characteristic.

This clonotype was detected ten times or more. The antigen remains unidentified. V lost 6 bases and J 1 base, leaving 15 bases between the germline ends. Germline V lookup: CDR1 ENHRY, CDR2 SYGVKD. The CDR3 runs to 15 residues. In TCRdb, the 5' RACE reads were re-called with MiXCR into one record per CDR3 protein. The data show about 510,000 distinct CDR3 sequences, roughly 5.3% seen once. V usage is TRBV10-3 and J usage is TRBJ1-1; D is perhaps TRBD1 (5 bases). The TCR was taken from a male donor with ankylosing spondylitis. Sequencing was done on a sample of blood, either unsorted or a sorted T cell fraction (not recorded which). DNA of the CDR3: TGTGCCATCAGGAGCCCCCGGGACGAGAACACTGAAGCTTTCTTT. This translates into CAIRSPRDENTEAFF.